This T cell receptor beta chain was sequenced in a study of T cell responses to AZD1222 COVID-19 vaccine. As concerns this clone: Its target is not known.

Profiling relied on immunoSEQ multiplex PCR, and the TCRdb table lists in-frame clones only, not all of them. Among 100,000 to 150,000 clones listed, around 90% were seen once. The study's findings and limits: No repertoire was sampled before or during the peak T cell response, only after it. Once two AZD1222 doses were given, Spike-specific TCR breadth and depth went up. Most donors were white British, females outnumbered males, and clonal diversity was possibly underestimated.

Germline V gives CDR1 SNHLY, CDR2 FYNNEI. V was shortened by 6 bases and J by 0 bases, with 11 bases between the two germline ends. This CDR3 spans 14 amino acids. The J gene is TRBJ2-5, the V gene TRBV2; either TRBD1 or TRBD2 may supply D (6 bases each). The TCR was taken from an adult who received the AZD1222 COVID-19 vaccine. The material sequenced was peripheral blood, taken 28 days after the second AZD1222 dose. The CDR3 bases are TGTGCCAGCAGGGGAGGACAGTACCAAGAGACCCAGTACTTC. Protein product: CASRGGQYQETQYF.